These T cell receptor beta chains were read from a single sample in a study of blood T cell repertoires in COVID-19. Measured with immunoSEQ multiplex PCR; TCRdb has only the in-frame clones, and not every one. The data show about 170,000 clones, around 85% seen once. The sample comprised peripheral blood. These receptors all stem from a man between 60 and 70 years old who had recovered from COVID-19. Both conserved end residues are part of each CDR3.

v_gene	j_gene	CDR3aa
TRBV6-5	TRBJ2-7	CASRGGSYEQYF
TRBV9	TRBJ2-2	CASSVGPGEGGDGELFF
TRBV3-1/TRBV3-2	TRBJ1-5	CASSLGTGGNQPQHF
TRBV3-1/TRBV3-2	TRBJ2-4	CASSQEFGIQYF
TRBV29-1	TRBJ2-1	CSVELGDKEFF
TRBV6-1	TRBJ1-4	CASSAGQGGSLSTNEKLFF
TRBV5-1	TRBJ1-2	CASSLQPDSLGGYTF
TRBV9	TRBJ1-4	CASSLRPSATNEKLFF
TRBV6-2/TRBV6-3	TRBJ2-3	CASSYSPGNTDTQYF
TRBV28	TRBJ2-3	CASSFLGVRTDTQYF
TRBV29-1	TRBJ2-4	CSVGDRKKNIQYF
TRBV9	TRBJ1-2	CASSVETDLLGYTF
TRBV5-1	TRBJ2-3	CASSPGAGGRDTQYF
TRBV6-5	TRBJ2-3	CASRYRDLTDTQYF
TRBV7-9	TRBJ2-5	CASSLNQETQYF
TRBV7-9	TRBJ1-2	CASSREYGYTF
TRBV27	TRBJ1-1	CASSLNRATEAFF
TRBV19	TRBJ1-1	CASSASLMNTEAFF
TRBV18	TRBJ2-3	CASSPRLAGATSGNTQYF
TRBV5-1	TRBJ2-1	CASSLNSGGASEQFF
TRBV18	TRBJ1-5	CASSPGIQTNQPQHF
TRBV6-2/TRBV6-3	TRBJ1-1	CASSYSTAAEGAFF
TRBV18	TRBJ2-7	CASSPGAGGMKRYEQYF
TRBV5-1	TRBJ2-1	CASSLQGSSYNEQFF
TRBV11-3	TRBJ2-3	CASSSGVRADTQYF
TRBV25-1	TRBJ1-5	CASSGTGGSQPQHF
TRBV6-2/TRBV6-3	TRBJ1-5	CASSWTTGDQPQHF
TRBV19	TRBJ1-2	CASSQGGRGGYTF
TRBV7-3	TRBJ2-5	CASSPGLAQETQYF
TRBV3-1/TRBV3-2	TRBJ1-4	CASSRQRGQGNEKLFF
TRBV9	TRBJ2-3	CASSARQGAFNTQYF
TRBV18	TRBJ2-3	CASSTAGGAGPTDTQYF
TRBV5-4	TRBJ2-1	CASSRFSRTSGGNEQFF
TRBV2	TRBJ1-5	CASSDSTGALNQPQHF
TRBV7-3	TRBJ2-2	CASSLLTGANTGELFF
TRBV5-5	TRBJ2-5	CASSFSGGRETQYF
TRBV6-5	TRBJ2-5	CASSYGLAGAQETQYF
TRBV11-2	TRBJ1-1	CASSLVGQGWTEAFF
TRBV10-3	TRBJ1-2	CAISESAGNYGYTF
TRBV5-1	TRBJ2-2	CASSPDGQGELFF
TRBV5-1	TRBJ2-1	CASSPGTSGVDLEQFF
TRBV9	TRBJ1-1	CASSARTGTNTEAFF
TRBV5-6	TRBJ1-2	CASSLWGGKGYTF
TRBV10-3	TRBJ2-7	CAISRTEGDYEQYF
TRBV6-2/TRBV6-3	TRBJ1-1	CASSYFGGSEAFF
TRBV7-3	TRBJ1-1	CASSLGEENTEAFF
TRBV7-2	TRBJ1-2	CASNLGFLGGYTF
TRBV6-1	TRBJ2-3	CASRERGGVATDTQYF
TRBV21-1	TRBJ2-7	CASSKVIPGLAGYTSYEQYF
TRBV28	TRBJ2-7	CASSPSEGGRQYF
TRBV7-2	TRBJ1-4	CASSFRDINEKLFF
TRBV7-8	TRBJ1-1	CASRREDRGSAEAFF
TRBV2	TRBJ1-1	CASSKELNTEAFF
TRBV6-2/TRBV6-3	TRBJ2-2	CASSPVTSGSTGELFF
TRBV10-2	TRBJ2-2	CASSSAGGYRTGELFF
TRBV10-3	TRBJ2-3	CAISVIGGAGTDTQYF
TRBV6-2/TRBV6-3	TRBJ1-4	CASSYGTALSEKLFF
TRBV7-9	TRBJ2-7	CASSSGQSYEQYF
TRBV5-1	TRBJ1-3	CASSLNFGNPLASGNTIYF